This T cell receptor (beta chain) was sequenced during a study of cytomegalovirus exposure and HLA in healthy donors. Study summary: An early data release held tens of millions of unique TCRs from HLA-typed donors. Study outcomes and limitations: Prior analysis indicated that the majority of TCR beta V segments exhibited productivity approximately 87% or approximately 30% of the time.

Germline V CDR1 and CDR2: SGHNT, YYREEE (reference sequence). Trimming took 3 bases from V and 0 from J, leaving 14 bases between them. The CDR3 contains 16 residues. This PCR relied on a set of 60 Vbeta primers and 13 Jbeta primers. Assay: immunoSEQ multiplex PCR; the TCRdb copy retains only in-frame clones and omits some. This repertoire shows about 150,000 clones, 60% to 85% found once; its top ten account for around 6.6%. On this clone: Its antigen is as yet unknown.

Sequenced sample: PBMCs. The V gene is TRBV5-4, the J gene TRBJ2-3, with D perhaps TRBD1 (6 bases). This clonotype was sampled from a man over 45 in good health and CMV-seropositive. CDR3 bases: TGTGCCAGCAGCTCCGGACAGAGACAAAGCACAGATACGCAGTATTTT. Translation gives CASSSGQRQSTDTQYF.